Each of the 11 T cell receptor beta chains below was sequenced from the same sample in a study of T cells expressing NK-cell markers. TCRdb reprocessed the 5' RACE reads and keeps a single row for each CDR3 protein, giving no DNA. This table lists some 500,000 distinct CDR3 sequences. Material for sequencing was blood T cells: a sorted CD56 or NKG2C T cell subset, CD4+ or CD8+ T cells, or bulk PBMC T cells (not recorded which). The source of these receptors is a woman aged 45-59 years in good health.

CDR3 region: CASKPRDRGPVEQFF. This rearrangement joins TRBV19 to TRBJ2-1; lacking DNA, the TRBD1 call made by TCRdb goes unchecked. Germline CDR1 and CDR2: LNHDA and SQIVND (reference sequence). There are 15 residues in the CDR3.

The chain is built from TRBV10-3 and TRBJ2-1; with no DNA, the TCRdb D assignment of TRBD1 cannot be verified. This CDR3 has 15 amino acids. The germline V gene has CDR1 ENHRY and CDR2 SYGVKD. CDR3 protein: CAIKGTGVFDNEQFF.

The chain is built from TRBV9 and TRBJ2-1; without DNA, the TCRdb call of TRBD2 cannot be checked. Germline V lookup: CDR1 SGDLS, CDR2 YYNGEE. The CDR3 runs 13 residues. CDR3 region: CASRTSGTYEQFF.

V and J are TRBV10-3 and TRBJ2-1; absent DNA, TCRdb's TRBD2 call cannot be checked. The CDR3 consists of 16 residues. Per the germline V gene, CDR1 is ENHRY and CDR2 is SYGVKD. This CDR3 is CAISVSKDGTSGRQFF.

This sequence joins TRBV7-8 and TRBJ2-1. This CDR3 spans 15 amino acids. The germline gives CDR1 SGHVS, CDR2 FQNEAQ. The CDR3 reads CASSLARGSPNEQFF.

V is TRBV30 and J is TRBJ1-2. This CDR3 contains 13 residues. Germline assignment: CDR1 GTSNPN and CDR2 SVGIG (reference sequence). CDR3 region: CAWSDTRNYGYTF.

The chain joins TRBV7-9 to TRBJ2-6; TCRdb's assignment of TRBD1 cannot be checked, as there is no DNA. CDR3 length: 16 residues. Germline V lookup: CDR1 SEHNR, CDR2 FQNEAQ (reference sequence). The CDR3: CASSPPRETSANVLTF.

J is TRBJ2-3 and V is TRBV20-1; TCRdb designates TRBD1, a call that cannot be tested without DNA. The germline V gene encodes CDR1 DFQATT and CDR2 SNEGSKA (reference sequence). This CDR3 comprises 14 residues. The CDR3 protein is CSAPGVAGSDTQYF.

This chain's CDR3 is CASRQAGLSGELFF. This chain links TRBV3-1 with TRBJ2-2; TCRdb's assignment of TRBD2 cannot be checked, as there is no DNA. There are 14 residues in the CDR3. CDR1 and CDR2 from the germline V gene are LGHDT and YNNKEL (reference sequence).

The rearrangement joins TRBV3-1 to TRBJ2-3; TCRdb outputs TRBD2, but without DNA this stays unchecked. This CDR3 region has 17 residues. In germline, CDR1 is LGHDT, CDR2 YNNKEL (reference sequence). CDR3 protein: CASSRVLAGVGTDTQYF.

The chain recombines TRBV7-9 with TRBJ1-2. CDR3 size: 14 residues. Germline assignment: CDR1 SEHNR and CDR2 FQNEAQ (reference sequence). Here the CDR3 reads CASSLAGANYGYTF.